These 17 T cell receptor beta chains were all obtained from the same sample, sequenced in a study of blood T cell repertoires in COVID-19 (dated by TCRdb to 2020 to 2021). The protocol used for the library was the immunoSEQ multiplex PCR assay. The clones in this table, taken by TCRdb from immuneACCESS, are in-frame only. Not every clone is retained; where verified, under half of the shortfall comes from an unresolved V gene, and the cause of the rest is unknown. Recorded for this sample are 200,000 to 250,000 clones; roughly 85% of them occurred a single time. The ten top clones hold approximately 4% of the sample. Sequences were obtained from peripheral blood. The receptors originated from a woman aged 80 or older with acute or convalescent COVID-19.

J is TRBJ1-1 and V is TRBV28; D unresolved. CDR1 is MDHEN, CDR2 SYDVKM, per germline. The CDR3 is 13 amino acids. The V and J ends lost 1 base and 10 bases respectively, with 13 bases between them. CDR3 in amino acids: CASSLSVRFGAFF. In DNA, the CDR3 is TGTGCCAGCAGTTTATCGGTCAGGTTTGGAGCTTTCTTT.

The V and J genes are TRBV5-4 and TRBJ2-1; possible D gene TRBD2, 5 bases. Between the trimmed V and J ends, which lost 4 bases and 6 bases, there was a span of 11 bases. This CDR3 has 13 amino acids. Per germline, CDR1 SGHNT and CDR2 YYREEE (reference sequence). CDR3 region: CASSRPGSNEQFF. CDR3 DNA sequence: TGTGCCAGCAGCCGACCGGGAAGCAATGAGCAGTTCTTC.

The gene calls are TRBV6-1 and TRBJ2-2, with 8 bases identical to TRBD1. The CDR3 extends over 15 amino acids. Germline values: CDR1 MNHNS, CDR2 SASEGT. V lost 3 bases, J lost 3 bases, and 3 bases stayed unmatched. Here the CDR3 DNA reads TGTGCCAGCAGTGACCGGGACAGGTACACCGGGGAGCTGTTTTTT. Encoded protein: CASSDRDRYTGELFF.

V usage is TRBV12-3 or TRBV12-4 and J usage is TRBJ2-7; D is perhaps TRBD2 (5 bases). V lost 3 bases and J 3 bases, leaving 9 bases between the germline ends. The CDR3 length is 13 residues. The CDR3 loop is CASSLGEFYEQYF. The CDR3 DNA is TGTGCCAGCAGTTTGGGAGAATTCTACGAGCAGTACTTC.

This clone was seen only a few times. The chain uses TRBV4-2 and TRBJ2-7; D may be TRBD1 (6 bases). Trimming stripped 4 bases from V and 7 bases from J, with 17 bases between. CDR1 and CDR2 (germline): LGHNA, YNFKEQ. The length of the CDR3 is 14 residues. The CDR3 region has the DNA TGTGCCAGCAGCCTAGAAAGAGCAGGGGATGAGCAGTACTTC. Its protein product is CASSLERAGDEQYF.

The CDR3 loop is CASSQETARNTEAFF. CDR3 nucleotide sequence: TGTGCCAGCAGCCAAGAGACAGCTCGGAACACTGAAGCTTTCTTT. The V call is TRBV14, the J call TRBJ1-1; a possible D gene is TRBD1 (5 bases). CDR3 size: 15 residues. Trimming pared 0 bases from V and 1 base from J, leaving 9 bases between. Germline V gene sequence: CDR1 SGHDN, CDR2 FVKESK. Full variable domain (missing parts from reference TRBV14 and TRBJ1-1): EAGVTQFPSHSVIEKGQTVTLRCDPISGHDNLYWYRRVMGKEIKFLLHFVKESKQDESGMPNNRFLAERTGGTYSTLKVQPAELEDSGVYFCASSQETARNTEAFFGQGTRLTVV.

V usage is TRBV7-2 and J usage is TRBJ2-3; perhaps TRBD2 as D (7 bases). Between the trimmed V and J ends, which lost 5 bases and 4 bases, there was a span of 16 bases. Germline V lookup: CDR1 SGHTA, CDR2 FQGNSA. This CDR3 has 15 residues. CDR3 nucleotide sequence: TGTGCCAGCAGCCCACATACAGGGAGGGCAGATACGCAGTATTTT. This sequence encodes CASSPHTGRADTQYF.

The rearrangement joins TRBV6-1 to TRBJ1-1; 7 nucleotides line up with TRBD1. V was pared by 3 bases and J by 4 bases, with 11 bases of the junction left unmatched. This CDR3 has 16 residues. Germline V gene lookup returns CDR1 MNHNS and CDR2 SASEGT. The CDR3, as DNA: TGTGCCAGCAGTGAGGAGGGGGCGAGAAGGGGCACTGAAGCTTTCTTT. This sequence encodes CASSEEGARRGTEAFF.

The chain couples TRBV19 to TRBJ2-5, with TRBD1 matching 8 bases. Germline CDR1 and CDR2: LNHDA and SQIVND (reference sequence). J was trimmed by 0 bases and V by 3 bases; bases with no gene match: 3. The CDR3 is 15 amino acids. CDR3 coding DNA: TGTGCCAGTAGTATTGGGACAGGAGACCAAGAGACCCAGTACTTC. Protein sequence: CASSIGTGDQETQYF.

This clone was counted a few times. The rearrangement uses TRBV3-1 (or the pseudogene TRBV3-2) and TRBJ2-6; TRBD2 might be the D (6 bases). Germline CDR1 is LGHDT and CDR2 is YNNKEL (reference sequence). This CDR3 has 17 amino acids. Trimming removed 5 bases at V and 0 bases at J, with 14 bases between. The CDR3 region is CASSAGYSSSGANVLTF. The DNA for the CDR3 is TGTGCCAGCAGCGCGGGATACTCAAGCTCTGGGGCCAACGTCCTGACTTTC.

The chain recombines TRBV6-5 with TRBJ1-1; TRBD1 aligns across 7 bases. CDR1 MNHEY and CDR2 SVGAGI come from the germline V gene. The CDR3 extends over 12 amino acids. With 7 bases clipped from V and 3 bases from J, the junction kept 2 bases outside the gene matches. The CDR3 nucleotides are TGTGCCAGCACGCAGGGGGACACTGAAGCTTTCTTT. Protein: CASTQGDTEAFF.

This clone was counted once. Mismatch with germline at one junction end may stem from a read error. CDR3 in amino acids: CASSIVAGGREAQYF. The CDR3 nucleotides read TGTGCCAGTAGTATTGTAGCGGGGGGGCGAGAGGCCCAGTACTTC. The V call is TRBV19, the J call TRBJ2-5, with 11 bases identical to TRBD2. The CDR3 spans 15 residues. In germline, CDR1 is LNHDA, CDR2 SQIVND (reference sequence).

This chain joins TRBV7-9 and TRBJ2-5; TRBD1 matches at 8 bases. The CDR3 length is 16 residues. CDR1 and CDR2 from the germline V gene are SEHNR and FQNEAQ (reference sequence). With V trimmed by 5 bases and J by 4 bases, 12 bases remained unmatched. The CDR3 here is CASSPRTGLSGETQYF. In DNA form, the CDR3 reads TGTGCCAGCAGCCCGAGGACAGGGCTAAGCGGAGAGACCCAGTACTTC.

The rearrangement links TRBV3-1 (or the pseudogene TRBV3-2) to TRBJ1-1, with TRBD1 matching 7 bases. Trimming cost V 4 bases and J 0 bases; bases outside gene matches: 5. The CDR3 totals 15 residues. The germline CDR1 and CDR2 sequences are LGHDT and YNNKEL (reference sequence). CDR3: CASSPGTELNTEAFF. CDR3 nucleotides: TGTGCCAGCAGCCCAGGGACAGAGTTGAACACTGAAGCTTTCTTT.

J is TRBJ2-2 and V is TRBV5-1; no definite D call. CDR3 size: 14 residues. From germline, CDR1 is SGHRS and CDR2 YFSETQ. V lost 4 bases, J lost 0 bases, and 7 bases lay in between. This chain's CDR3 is CASSPAANTGELFF. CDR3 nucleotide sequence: TGCGCCAGCAGCCCCGCGGCGAACACCGGGGAGCTGTTTTTT.

The CDR3 region has the DNA TGTGCCAGCAGTGAAGGATTTCATACAGGGGGCGGAACCGGGGAGCTGTTTTTT. Translation gives CASSEGFHTGGGTGELFF. The chain recombines TRBV6-1 with TRBJ2-2, with 9 bases that match TRBD1. The CDR3 totals 18 residues. The junction had 11 bases not matched to a gene; V was cut back by 1 base and J by 5 bases. Germline loops: CDR1 MNHNS, CDR2 SASEGT.

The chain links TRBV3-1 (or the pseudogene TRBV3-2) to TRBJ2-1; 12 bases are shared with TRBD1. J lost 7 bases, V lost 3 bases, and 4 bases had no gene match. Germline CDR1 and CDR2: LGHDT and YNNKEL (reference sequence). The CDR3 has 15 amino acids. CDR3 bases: TGTGCCAGCAGCCAGGGACAGGGGGCTGGTAATGAGCAGTTCTTC. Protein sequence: CASSQGQGAGNEQFF.